This TCR beta chain emerged from a study of CD8 T cells in ankylosing spondylitis (dated by TCRdb to the late 2010s). About the investigation overall: To find TCR variants linked to disease, the study profiled T cell receptor beta repertoires in ankylosing spondylitis patients and healthy donors. In total, the full study cohort was made up of 95 to 110 healthy donors and more than 20 ankylosing spondylitis patients. Peripheral blood was sampled, and synovial fluid was also collected from ankylosing spondylitis patients.

V is cut back by 4 bases and J by 2 bases, with 6 bases in the junction unmatched. Taken from cysteine to phenylalanine, the CDR3 has 14 residues. Kept here is only the CDR3 DNA, which spans 42 bases and is read in frame from base 1. From the germline V gene, CDR1 is SGDLS and CDR2 is YYNGEE. This clonotype was recorded many times. What this receptor recognizes is not known. Base-call qualities are not available, and no considerably larger clone is one nucleotide away. Synovial fluid samples and blood samples obtained from the same ankylosing spondylitis patients were matched. General findings and caveats noted by the study authors: Blood from ankylosing spondylitis patients appeared to be characterized by a TCR beta motif composed of under 10 highly homologous amino acid variants. Some of the motif variants had been reported before in the synovial fluid and blood of reactive arthritis patients, a finding that suggests common disease-initiation mechanisms. The disease-linked clones were reported as significantly enriched in matched synovial fluid samples from ankylosing spondylitis patients. The disease-linked clones showed a CD8+ phenotype and occurred at relatively low frequencies in peripheral blood.

The run used an Illumina HiSeq 2500. TCR beta libraries were prepared by quantitative 5'-RACE with molecular barcodes. The paper's data handling went like this. A new computational method, built on a probabilistic model of VDJ rearrangement, was used to identify disease-linked TCR variants. TCRdb redid the processing of the public reads, applying fastp at Q25 and MiXCR, and retained in-frame beta chains. Identical CDR3 proteins give one entry, which carries the most common genes and DNA. The V and J calls reflect TCRdb's pipeline rather than the authors' work. Recorded for this sample are approximately 60,000 distinct CDR3 sequences; over 5% of them occurred a single time. Of the sample, roughly 5% is held by the ten largest clones.

The chain employs TRBV9 and TRBJ2-7, and 7 junction bases match TRBD2. The sequencing sample was made of synovial fluid, either unsorted or a sorted T cell fraction (not recorded which). The TCR originated in a male donor with ankylosing spondylitis. DNA sequence: TGTGCCAGCAGCCTTTTAGCGGGCACCTACGAGCAGTACTTC. It is translated as CASSLLAGTYEQYF.